This note documents a single TCR beta chain sequence. The data originate from a study of blood T cell repertoires in COVID-19. V dropped 4 bases and J dropped 5; count of bases not matched to a gene: 16. CDR3 length equals 17 residues. Germline V gene lookup returns CDR1 SGHNT and CDR2 YYREEE (reference sequence). Profiled with immunoSEQ multiplex PCR; TCRdb holds only in-frame clones, not every one. The sample has over 150,000 clones; over 70% are singletons. The rearrangement uses TRBV5-4 and TRBJ1-1; the match to TRBD1 covers 8 bases. The receptor's source is a woman between 70 and 85 years old who had recovered from COVID-19. Sequences were obtained from peripheral blood. CDR3 loop: CASSPQGAGVSGTEAFF. The DNA of the CDR3 is TGTGCCAGCAGCCCCCAGGGGGCGGGGGTTAGTGGGACTGAAGCTTTCTTT.